The 13 T cell receptor beta chains presented below share a single source sample, sequenced in a study of T cells in localized non-small cell lung cancer. Clones were read by immunoSEQ multiplex PCR, and TCRdb kept only the in-frame ones, dropping some. The sample records more than 50,000 clones, over 80% being singletons. The sample consisted of peripheral blood, taken before any cancer treatment. These receptors originate from a female donor older than 55 with stage II squamous cell lung carcinoma.

This chain connects TRBV10-1 to TRBJ2-1; no firm D call. Germline V lookup: CDR1 WNHNN, CDR2 SYGVQD (reference sequence). The CDR3 spans 13 residues. V lost 2 bases, J lost 4 bases, and 6 bases lay in between. The CDR3 nucleotides read TGCGCCAGCAGTGAGGGGGTTTACAATGAGCAGTTCTTC. This gives the protein CASSEGVYNEQFF.

The chain recombines TRBV5-1 with TRBJ1-1, with 8 bases identical to TRBD1. This CDR3 comprises 15 residues. The ends lost 5 bases at V and 4 bases at J; junction bases unmatched: 10. Germline V lookup: CDR1 SGHRS, CDR2 YFSETQ. DNA for the CDR3: TGCGCCAGCAGGGAGGCCAGGGGGCTCTCCACTGAAGCTTTCTTT. Amino acids: CASREARGLSTEAFF.

This clone was seen once. This sequence joins TRBV6-1 and TRBJ1-1; 7 positions match TRBD1. This CDR3 is 15 amino acids long. Germline V gives CDR1 MNHNS, CDR2 SASEGT. V was pared by 3 bases and J by 0 bases, with 4 bases of the junction left unmatched. This CDR3 reads CASSDLDRVNTEAFF. CDR3 bases: TGTGCCAGCAGTGACTTAGACAGGGTGAACACTGAAGCTTTCTTT.

V is TRBV6-1 and J is TRBJ1-5; 9 bases are shared with TRBD1. The CDR3 loop spans 15 amino acids. Germline CDR1 MNHNS, CDR2 SASEGT. The junction had 7 bases not matched to a gene; V was cut back by 7 bases and J by 3 bases. The CDR3 DNA reads as TGTGCCAGCACCTTGACAGGGGGTCTCAATCAGCCCCAGCATTTT. The encoded protein is CASTLTGGLNQPQHF.

The V call is TRBV7-3, the J call TRBJ1-1; tentative D call: TRBD1 (5 bases). Germline V CDR1 and CDR2: SGHTA, FQGTGA. The CDR3 spans 15 residues. Trimming shortened V by 2 bases and J by 5 bases, and 15 bases separated the two germline ends. The CDR3 region is CASSLSTLGVTEAFF. In nucleotides, the CDR3 is TGTGCCAGCAGCTTATCCACGTTGGGGGTGACTGAAGCTTTCTTT.

The gene calls are TRBV10-3 and TRBJ1-5, with D possibly TRBD1 on 6 matching bases. V was trimmed by 6 bases and J by 6 bases, leaving 18 bases between them. The CDR3 totals 15 residues. Germline CDR1 ENHRY, CDR2 SYGVKD. The CDR3, as DNA: TGTGCCATCAGGGGGGAACAGGGCTCGGGTCAGCCCCAGCATTTT. It codes for CAIRGEQGSGQPQHF.

This chain uses TRBV11-2 with TRBJ2-1; 13 nucleotides agree with TRBD2. J gave up 4 bases and V 2 bases, and 2 bases lay outside the gene matches. The CDR3 length is 16 residues. CDR1 and CDR2 (germline): SGHAT, FQNNGV. The CDR3 reads CASSLRLAGGYNEQFF. The CDR3, as DNA: TGTGCCAGCAGCTTAAGACTAGCGGGGGGATACAATGAGCAGTTCTTC.

This sequence joins TRBV5-1 and TRBJ1-1; TRBD1 agrees at 7 bases. Trimming at V came to 2 bases and at J to 4 bases, leaving 11 bases not matched to a gene. The length of the CDR3 is 16 residues. Germline loops: CDR1 SGHRS, CDR2 YFSETQ. This CDR3 is CASSLQGTSKSTEAFF. The CDR3 DNA reads as TGCGCCAGCAGCTTACAGGGGACGAGCAAGAGCACTGAAGCTTTCTTT.

The rearrangement uses TRBV7-9 and TRBJ1-3; D call uncertain. This CDR3 is 12 amino acids long. Per germline, CDR1 SEHNR and CDR2 FQNEAQ (reference sequence). Trimming took off 5 bases at V and 5 bases at J, with 7 bases between the two ends. The CDR3 DNA is TGTGCCAGCAGCCCCGGTCGAAACACCATATATTTT. Its protein product is CASSPGRNTIYF. The full variable domain, its missing parts supplied by reference TRBV7-9 and TRBJ1-3, is DTGVSQNPRHKITKRGQNVTFRCDPISEHNRLYWYRQTLGQGPEFLTYFQNEAQLEKSRLLSDRFSAERPKGSFSTLEIQRTEQGDSAMYLCASSPGRNTIYFGEGSWLTVV.

The DNA for the CDR3 is TGTGCCAGCAGTTACTACAGGGCAGAGACCCAGTACTTC. It encodes CASSYYRAETQYF. The genes are TRBV6-5 and TRBJ2-5, with D perhaps TRBD1 (6 bases). V lost 1 base, J lost 4 bases, and 7 bases lay in between. This CDR3 contains 13 residues. Per germline, CDR1 MNHEY and CDR2 SVGAGI.

The CDR3 DNA is TGTGCCATCAGTGATCTTGCAGGGGTCCAGCCCCAGCATTTT. Translated: CAISDLAGVQPQHF. The rearrangement links TRBV10-3 to TRBJ1-5, with D possibly being TRBD1 (6 bases). Germline loops: CDR1 ENHRY, CDR2 SYGVKD. The length of the CDR3 is 14 residues. V gave up 3 bases and J gave up 7 bases, with 13 bases separating them.

V and J are TRBV7-9 and TRBJ1-4, with D uncertain. The V and J ends lost 8 bases and 6 bases respectively, with 10 bases between them. The CDR3 totals 12 residues. CDR1 and CDR2 from the germline V gene are SEHNR and FQNEAQ (reference sequence). The CDR3 reads CASEGMHEKLFF. The CDR3 DNA follows: TGTGCCAGCGAGGGTATGCATGAAAAACTGTTTTTT. The full variable domain, its missing parts supplied by reference TRBV7-9 and TRBJ1-4, is DTGVSQNPRHKITKRGQNVTFRCDPISEHNRLYWYRQTLGQGPEFLTYFQNEAQLEKSRLLSDRFSAERPKGSFSTLEIQRTEQGDSAMYLCASEGMHEKLFFGSGTQLSVL.

The V and J genes are TRBV6-1 and TRBJ2-7, with 9 bases aligning to TRBD1. The CDR3 is 17 residues long. Trimming removed 4 bases from V and 2 bases from J; junction bases left unmatched: 12. From germline, CDR1 is MNHNS and CDR2 SASEGT. The chain's CDR3 is CASSAPSGTGMPYEQYF. The DNA of the CDR3 is TGTGCCAGCAGTGCGCCCTCCGGGACAGGGATGCCCTACGAGCAGTACTTC.